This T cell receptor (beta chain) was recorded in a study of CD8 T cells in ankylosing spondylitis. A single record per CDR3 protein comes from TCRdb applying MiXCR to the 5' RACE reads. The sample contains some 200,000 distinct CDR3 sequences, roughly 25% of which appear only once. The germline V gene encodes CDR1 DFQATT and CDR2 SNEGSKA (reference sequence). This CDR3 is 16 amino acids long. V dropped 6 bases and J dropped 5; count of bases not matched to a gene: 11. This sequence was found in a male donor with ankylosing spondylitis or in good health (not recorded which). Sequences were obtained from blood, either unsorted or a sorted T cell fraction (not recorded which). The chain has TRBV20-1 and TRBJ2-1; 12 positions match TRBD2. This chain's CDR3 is CSATGLAGQKNNEQFF. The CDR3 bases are TGCAGTGCCACTGGACTAGCGGGGCAAAAAAACAATGAGCAGTTCTTC.